This TCR beta chain was identified in a study of identical twins. This clonotype has only a few counts. What it binds is unknown. TCRdb reprocessed the 5' RACE reads with MiXCR, giving one entry per CDR3 protein. This table has approximately 1.8 million distinct CDR3 sequences, roughly 35% appearing once. V was shortened by 4 bases and J by 4 bases, with 11 bases between the two germline ends. The V gene's germline CDR1 is SGHKS and CDR2 YYEKEE (reference sequence). The CDR3 sequence is 14 residues long. Study-level results: Clonotypes of the beta chain that were abundant in cord blood carried fewer insertions (memory repertoires showed none). Zero-insertion analyses were open to partial confounding by invariant MAIT and iNKT cells. The study reached conclusions through statistical analysis that was cross-sectional, not following the same donors.

The rearrangement joins TRBV5-5 to TRBJ2-2; D is unresolved. Sequencing input: cord blood. This receptor was taken from a newborn girl in good health. CDR3 sequence (DNA): TGTGCCAGCAGCCACAACAGTGGCACCGGGGAGCTGTTTTTT. Amino acid sequence: CASSHNSGTGELFF.